The 11 T cell receptor beta chains presented below share a single source sample, sequenced in a study of T cell responses to AZD1222 COVID-19 vaccine. The table came from immunoSEQ multiplex PCR; TCRdb's copy has only in-frame clones and leaves some out. The sample contains just under 75,000 clones, 80% of which appear only once. This material consisted of peripheral blood, taken 28 days after the second AZD1222 dose. These receptors were obtained from an adult who received the AZD1222 COVID-19 vaccine.

This clone showed up just once. This rearrangement joins TRBV28 to TRBJ1-1; weak D call: TRBD1 (5 bases). CDR3 size: 13 residues. Looked up from germline, CDR1 is MDHEN and CDR2 is SYDVKM. Trimming cost V 3 bases and J 4 bases, with 9 bases left between them. CDR3 coding DNA: TGTGCCAGCAGTTTGGGGGTAGCCACTGAAGCTTTCTTT. As protein: CASSLGVATEAFF.

This chain uses TRBV27 with TRBJ2-3; TRBD2 aligns across 10 bases. V was clipped by 1 base and J by 0 bases; unmatched bases: 16. This CDR3 comprises 21 residues. CDR1 and CDR2 (germline): MNHEY, SMNVEV (reference sequence). CDR3 coding DNA: TGTGCCAGCAGTTTATGGCCCGCCGGGAAGCGGGAGGGCTACAGCACAGATACGCAGTATTTT. Protein product: CASSLWPAGKREGYSTDTQYF.

The chain joins TRBV30 to TRBJ2-5; D not certain. Germline CDR1 is GTSNPN and CDR2 is SVGIG (reference sequence). V dropped 0 bases and J dropped 5 bases, with 16 bases sitting between them. CDR3 size: 15 residues. The CDR3, as DNA: TGTGCCTGGAGTGTACAAGGCGGAGCTTGGGAGACCCAGTACTTC. Its protein is CAWSVQGGAWETQYF.

The genes are TRBV30 and TRBJ2-3; TRBD2 agrees at 10 bases. Per the germline V gene, CDR1 is GTSNPN and CDR2 is SVGIG (reference sequence). V lost 6 bases to trimming and J lost 2 bases; unmatched junction nucleotides: 17. The CDR3 covers 18 residues. In nucleotides, the CDR3 is TGTGCCTGTTCTGGGAGCGGGAGGGCCTCGGGTGCCACAGATACGCAGTATTTT. Amino acid sequence: CACSGSGRASGATDTQYF.

The rearrangement links TRBV18 to TRBJ2-3; the match to TRBD1 covers 7 bases. The CDR3 is 15 residues long. Germline V CDR1 and CDR2: KGHSH, LQKENI. V was clipped by 3 bases and J by 2 bases; unmatched bases: 5. In DNA, the CDR3 is TGTGCCAGCTCACCCGGACAGGTAACCACAGATACGCAGTATTTT. It yields the protein CASSPGQVTTDTQYF.

The rearrangement uses TRBV27 and TRBJ1-3; 9 bases are a match to TRBD1. The CDR3 length is 16 residues. The germline V gene has CDR1 MNHEY and CDR2 SMNVEV (reference sequence). V lost 5 bases and J lost 0; bases outside the gene matches: 5. CDR3 in DNA: TGTGCCAGCAGTCGGGACAGGGCCAGCTCTGGAAACACCATATATTTT. Protein: CASSRDRASSGNTIYF.

This clone was recorded a few times. The chain links TRBV2 to TRBJ1-5; 9 bases match TRBD1. The junction had 3 bases not matched to a gene; V was cut back by 4 bases and J by 5 bases. This CDR3 spans 14 amino acids. The V gene's germline CDR1 is SNHLY and CDR2 FYNNEI. CDR3 sequence reads: CASSADRGDQPQHF. CDR3 DNA: TGTGCCAGCAGTGCCGACAGGGGGGATCAGCCCCAGCATTTT.

The table lists this clone with a few counts. The chain links TRBV30 to TRBJ1-3; 7 bases line up with TRBD1. With 1 base clipped from V and 4 bases from J, the junction kept 7 bases outside the gene matches. This CDR3 contains 15 residues. CDR1 is GTSNPN and CDR2 is SVGIG in the germline V gene (reference sequence). CDR3 residues: CAWSGTGVLGNTIYF. The CDR3 nucleotides are TGTGCCTGGAGTGGAACAGGGGTCTTAGGAAACACCATATATTTT. Filled out from reference TRBV30 and TRBJ1-3, the complete variable domain reads SQTIHQWPATLVQPVGSPLSLECTVEGTSNPNLYWYRQAAGRGLQLLFYSVGIGQISSEVPQNLSASRPQDRQFILSSKKLLLSDSGFYLCAWSGTGVLGNTIYFGEGSWLTVV.

The chain recombines TRBV12-3 or TRBV12-4 with TRBJ2-7, with D tentatively TRBD1 or TRBD2 (5 bases each). The CDR3 has 13 residues. The V gene lost 6 bases and the J gene lost 1 base, with 10 bases spanning the gap. In nucleotides, the CDR3 is TGTGCCAGCAGGGGGACGCGATCCTACGAGCAGTACTTC. Its translation: CASRGTRSYEQYF.

This clone was detected once. V usage is TRBV21-1 and J usage is TRBJ1-6. TRBV21-1 is reported as a pseudogene. The CDR3 has 16 amino acids. The CDR3 loop is CASSKRGSSYNSPLHF. The CDR3 DNA sequence: TGTGCCAGCAGCAAACGAGGGAGCTCCTATAATTCACCCCTCCACTTT.

The rearrangement joins TRBV18 to TRBJ2-5; 8 bases map to TRBD1. This CDR3 is 13 amino acids long. With V trimmed by 4 bases and J by 5 bases, 3 bases remained unmatched. CDR1 KGHSH and CDR2 LQKENI come from the germline V gene. CDR3 DNA: TGTGCCAGCTCACAGCAGGGGGCTGAGACCCAGTACTTC. Amino acids: CASSQQGAETQYF.